Listed below are T cell receptor beta chains from one sample, sequenced in a study of blood T cell repertoires in COVID-19. The data were produced by immunoSEQ multiplex PCR, yet TCRdb's version contains in-frame clones alone and is incomplete. This table holds 25,000 to 35,000 clones, more than 80% found once. What was sequenced was peripheral blood. These receptors all stem from an elderly woman with acute or convalescent COVID-19. CDR3s leave out the opening cysteine and the closing phenylalanine or tryptophan.

v_call cdr3_aa
TRBV5-1 ASSLGPRTEKLF
TRBV2 ASIPRLAPEAF
TRBV30 AWSPQGPVGAF
TRBV6-5 ASPVTPTGEQY
TRBV7-2 ASSLSGTGGQETQY
TRBV20-1 SAKQNYGYT
TRBV6-5 ATIGLRNTGELF
TRBV10-3 AISAPGQGEAF
TRBV29-1 SVEGLGEETQY
TRBV15 ATSRETSGGGTDTQY
TRBV19 ASSTTGNRLSNQPQH
TRBV2 ASTIDRANTEAF
TRBV19 ASSIELRVKNNQPQH
TRBV5-5 ASSGGLAGASQQY